The 7 T cell receptor beta chains given below trace back to one sample, sequenced in a study of monozygotic twins with inflammatory bowel disease. Reprocessing the 5' RACE reads, TCRdb reports a single entry for every CDR3 protein and omits DNA. The sample shows 330,000 or so distinct CDR3 sequences, and around 2% sits with its ten largest clones. The sequencing sample was made of blood. These receptors were obtained from a human donor with ulcerative colitis or Crohn's disease, or a healthy co-twin of an affected twin (not recorded which).

The rearrangement uses TRBV4-1 and TRBJ2-7. The CDR3 contains 16 residues. The V gene's germline CDR1 is MGHRA and CDR2 YSYEKL. CDR3 region: CASSQEKPHNLYEQYF.

This sequence joins TRBV5-1 and TRBJ1-2. Germline V gives CDR1 SGHRS, CDR2 YFSETQ. CDR3 length: 14 residues. The CDR3: CASSPVERIGGYTF.

The chain uses TRBV7-9 and TRBJ2-2; with no DNA, the TCRdb D assignment of TRBD1 cannot be verified. CDR3 length: 14 amino acids. Germline CDR1 is SEHNR and CDR2 is FQNEAQ (reference sequence). CDR3: CASSLGQDTGELFF.

The chain carries TRBV20-1 and TRBJ1-1. The CDR3 is made up of 13 amino acids. Germline V CDR1 and CDR2: DFQATT, SNEGSKA (reference sequence). This chain's CDR3 is CSASRQSNTEAFF.

The V call is TRBV12-5, the J call TRBJ2-1; the D call of TRBD1 rests on TCRdb alone, since no DNA is present to check it. Germline V gene sequence: CDR1 LGHNT, CDR2 FRNRAP. The CDR3 extends over 15 amino acids. The CDR3 loop is CASARMGSLGNEQFF.

The J gene is TRBJ2-7, the V gene TRBV12-5; TCRdb indicates TRBD1, and absent DNA this call remains unverified. Germline assignment: CDR1 LGHNT and CDR2 FRNRAP. The CDR3 loop spans 11 amino acids. The CDR3 loop is CASGLIGQAEF.

The V call is TRBV3-1, the J call TRBJ2-1; TCRdb calls TRBD2, which cannot be checked without DNA. This CDR3 spans 15 amino acids. CDR1 is LGHDT, CDR2 YNNKEL, per germline (reference sequence). CDR3 loop: CASSQRSGLHNEQFF.